This T cell receptor beta chain was identified during a study of cytomegalovirus exposure and HLA in healthy donors listed by TCRdb under 2017. For context, the study as a whole: In an earlier analysis of 450 to 750 of the donors, 250 to 300 Gb of sequence data and some 100 million unique TCR beta sequences from about 179 million T cells were reported. Roughly 300 gigabases of sequencing data and around 90 million unique TCR sequences made up an early release that covered fewer than 650 HLA-typed donors. Of the approximately 370 genotyped donors, 65% to 90% were placed in the genetic ancestry cluster associated with self-reported Caucasian donors. The study aimed to test whether cataloging public T cell receptors could reveal signatures of past pathogen exposure. The T cell repertoires of 666 subjects were profiled by immunosequencing and related to cytomegalovirus serostatus. In addition to the first cohort of 666 subjects, a separate validation cohort of 130 or so different subjects was used. High-throughput TCR immunosequencing, statistical association of individual TCRs with disease status, and machine learning were combined to predict cytomegalovirus infection status. To study patterns of TCR occurrence, a later analysis re-analyzed previously published TCR beta repertoires from 666 donors and added high-resolution HLA genotyping. The later analysis used no new phenotypic data to find candidate immune exposures, relying instead on TCR beta sequences and their occurrence across donors. To decide whether each TCR beta V gene segment behaved as functional or pseudogenic, an earlier analysis of some 600 of the donors relied on high-throughput TCR beta sequencing. Donor age, sex, ethnicity and CMV serostatus were compiled alongside the repertoire data. A later genetic analysis took genome-wide SNP genotypes for about 55% of the roughly 700 donors and used that subset as a discovery cohort. Every discovery cohort repertoire had been produced on one sequencing platform. HLA typing included class I and class II loci at four-digit resolution. Typing coverage varied by locus: roughly 629-640 donors for A, B, C, DRB1 and DQB1; roughly 560 for DQA1; around 570 for DPA1; some 470 for DPB1. Because of strong linkage in the cohort, five DR-DQ haplotypes were treated as single units for association and clustering. Among around 400 genotyped donors of the cohort, an average of approximately 200,000 unique TCR beta nucleotide sequences was sequenced per donor, of which about 19% were non-productive.

Receptor amplification or capture employed the immunoSEQ multiplex PCR assay. For the multiplex PCR, a mixture combining 60 forward primers for TCR Vbeta segments and 13 reverse primers for TCR Jbeta segments was used. Amplification of the CDR3 region of rearranged TCR beta genes was performed with a multiplex PCR assay on genomic DNA. Amplified TCR beta libraries were sequenced as 87-base-pair reads on the Illumina HiSeq System. The published analysis was carried out like this. In a later analysis, tens of millions of unique TCR beta chains were counted across the approximately 640 repertoires, and around 11 million of these chains were shared by at least two donors. A nearest-neighbor algorithm error-corrected the raw reads and collapsed the reads into unique sequences, merging closely related sequences to remove PCR and sequencing errors. V, D and J gene segments were assigned by aligning CDR3 sequences to IMGT reference sequences. For a sequence to be retained, a match of at least six nucleotides was required to both a V gene segment and a J gene segment. A rearrangement counted as productive if the CDR3 had no stop codons and remained in frame with V and J, and every other rearrangement counted as non-productive. CDR3 was defined according to IMGT convention as the region running from the second conserved V-encoded cysteine to the conserved J-encoded phenylalanine. Sequences without an unambiguous match to a single V gene segment were excluded from the earlier analysis of a few hundred of the donors. An earlier analysis of approximately 590 of the donors classified V segments as functional when productive rearrangements were above 56.7% and as segregating when the standard deviation between donors was above 5%. A statistical classification framework was developed to diagnose cytomegalovirus status using the catalog of TCR beta chain sequences. In a later analysis, TCR nucleotide sequences were compared against IMGT/GENE-DB human TR gene sequences so that V and J genes could be assigned. A later analysis assigned CDR3 sequences and most-parsimonious VDJ recombination scenarios with the TCRdist pipeline. In a later analysis, every TCR beta chain was defined by the combination of its CDR3 amino acid sequence and its V-gene family, and reads without a unique V-gene family were dropped. A later analysis removed nearly 600 highly shared, low-generation-probability nucleotide sequences to deal with suspected cross-contamination and a sequencing artifact. In a later analysis, a clonal expansion index for each public chain was calculated from normalized within-repertoire ranks of inferred template counts. In a later analysis, generation probabilities were computed using a VDJ recombination model fitted to out-of-frame rearrangements, and the results were checked against IGoR. Hypergeometric tests were used in a later analysis to score TCR-TCR, TCR-HLA and TCR-CMV co-occurrence, with a repertoire-size bias correction applied to the TCR pairs. A later analysis estimated false discovery rates by permuting HLA or CMV assignments 20 times. In a later analysis, co-occurring TCRs were grouped using DBSCAN, and TCRdist sequence similarity was added for clustering within HLA-allele-positive subsets. Repertoires with fewer than 30,000 or more than 120,000 public chains were left out of co-occurrence clustering, as were five repertoires with anomalous nucleotide sharing. TCRdb took this table from immuneACCESS and kept in-frame rearrangements with V and J called. Such tables lack part of the clones; where checked against another copy, unresolved V genes explain under half of the gap, and the rest is unexplained. V, J and clone size were drawn from that table, and D and trimming were deduced from the DNA. The sample yields roughly 200,000 clones; around 80% were counted once. The biggest ten clones account for roughly 1.6% of the sample.

On this clone itself: Its antigen is still unknown. Base qualities are missing; no much larger clone stands one base away.

From the germline V gene (reference sequence), CDR1 is SEHNR and CDR2 is FQNEAQ. V is cut back by 4 bases and J by 7 bases, with 7 bases in the junction unmatched. From cysteine to phenylalanine, the CDR3 is 15 amino acids long. Left in the record is the CDR3 DNA by itself, 45 bases read in frame from the first base. In total, just over 650 healthy bone marrow donors made up the cohort. All cohort members were sampled while nominally healthy, although unrecorded immune exposures were likely present. The donor was CMV seronegative and belonged to the group of around 350 seronegative cohort members. Every donor gave a peripheral blood sample, and the peripheral blood mononuclear cells from that sample were used for TCR beta sequencing. Genomic DNA was extracted from the blood cell samples with the Qiagen DNeasy Blood Extraction Kit. On the study overall, not on this receptor specifically: When HLA alleles, especially DR and DQ, strongly co-occurred, TCR associations were difficult to assign to individual alleles. Compared with the approximately 720-donor mean, donors in an Asian-associated ancestry cluster had fewer N-insertions in productive TCRs, according to a later genetic analysis. Most CMV-associated TCR beta chains appeared to be HLA-restricted in a later analysis, and the HLA associations seemed to be driven largely by CMV exposure. A group of highly shared sequence variants was considered likely to be a technical artifact of the sequencing pipeline. While some public TCRs were present in many individuals, most TCR sequences turned up only very rarely across donors. Three of the identified cytomegalovirus-associated TCR beta chains were confirmed in vitro to be specific for cytomegalovirus antigens. Immune exposure information for the cohort was limited to CMV serostatus. The study listed 164 TCR beta chains as associated with cytomegalovirus. A further reported finding was that TCR beta sequences accurately predicted the HLA-A and HLA-B alleles for most subjects in the first cohort. A later analysis associated 17,000 or so TCR beta sequences with specific HLA alleles at a false discovery rate of 0.05. In a later analysis, the rate of TCR association differed among HLA loci, with DRB1 alleles having the most associated TCRs and HLA-C alleles having the fewest. Because some donors lacked HLA typing at each locus, the association tests relied only on the typed subset. In both the original and validation cohorts, the classifier was reported to diagnose cytomegalovirus status with high specificity and sensitivity. Some IMGT-functional V segments, including TRBV6-2 and TRBV6-3, could not be told apart with the 87-base-pair reads, so those segments were excluded. In a later analysis, HLA-associated TCR beta chains showed more clonal expansion and lower generation probabilities than non-associated chains that were equally common. In a later analysis, several top co-occurrence clusters were reported to appear linked to parvovirus B19, influenza, CMV and Epstein-Barr virus. Sequencing depth was assumed to be roughly uniform across donors in the presence/absence analyses, though that assumption may not hold. Linkage disequilibrium might explain the correlated functional status among segregating V segments, but an unknown experimental factor could not be ruled out. Only TCR beta chains were sequenced in this cohort, and the absence of alpha or paired-chain data limited detectable features. The authors suggested that the approach could potentially be extended to other disease states and immunological phenotypes. In an earlier analysis of several hundred of the donors, most TCR beta V segments were observed in productive rearrangements about 90% or about 30% of the time, broadly matching IMGT annotations. Fewer than 20 rarely observed V segments, including chromosome 9 orphons, were excluded from the earlier analysis of just under 600 of the donors because counts were too low. V-gene and J-gene trimming of TCR beta chains was associated with a missense DCLRE1C variant in a later genetic analysis, and the association was replicated in an independent cohort.

The sequence derives from a woman between 18 and 29 years old in good health and CMV-seronegative. The source material was PBMCs. The sequence is built from TRBV7-9 and TRBJ1-4; 9 central bases correspond to TRBD1. The CDR3 region has the sequence CASSSPGTGSEKLFF. Read as DNA, the sequence is TGTGCCAGCAGCTCACCCGGGACAGGGAGTGAAAAACTGTTTTTT.